This TCR beta chain was retrieved from a study of T cells in Graves' hyperthyroidism and ophthalmopathy. General study results and limits: Among clonotypes expanded in thyroid above 0.001, most were also found in blood.

Amplified TCR beta CDR3 regions derived from RNA transcripts. TCR CDR3 underwent first-round RT-PCR with the HTBI primer set. Using its own MiXCR run on the multiplex PCR reads, TCRdb lists one record per CDR3 protein. The sample yields more than 500,000 distinct CDR3 sequences, around 46% seen once. The CDR3 totals 11 residues. V was pared by 5 bases and J by 8 bases, with 9 bases between. Per the germline V gene, CDR1 is SNHLY and CDR2 is FYNNEI. This clonotype was observed at least ten times. Its antigen is not identified. Sequencing used peripheral blood or thyroid tissue (not recorded which). The TCR originated in an adult woman with Graves' disease, either hyperthyroidism or ophthalmopathy (not recorded which). This rearrangement joins TRBV2 to TRBJ1-2; D is perhaps TRBD1 (6 bases). The CDR3 reads CASSRQAGYTF. The CDR3 DNA follows: TGTGCCAGCAGTAGACAGGCCGGCTACACCTTC.